The text below deals with one TCR beta chain. Its antigen is not identified. The data are from a study of siplizumab effects on memory and regulatory T cells. Around 10^5 TCR templates underwent assay in every sample. Produced via immunoSEQ multiplex PCR; TCRdb's table is partial and in-frame only. This table has some 97,000 clones, 75% to 95% appearing once. Findings and caveats of the study: Unstimulated naive T cells seemed to show more diversity than memory cells did, and they also seemed to be among the major contributors to the alloresponse. Unstimulated subsets accounted for the mapping of only a minor share of the clones that were alloreactive. Roughly 75-95% of proliferating CD4+ or CD8+ clones defied assignment to a naive or memory phenotype.

Germline loops: CDR1 LNHNV, CDR2 YYDKDF (reference sequence). This CDR3 is built from 16 residues. J lost 2 bases, V lost 1 base, and 5 bases had no gene match. The sequencing sample was made of CD4+ T cells sorted from blood. The J gene is TRBJ2-3, the V gene TRBV15; 8 positions match TRBD2. This TCR came from a human donor in good health. CDR3 loop: CATSRVPGGITDTQYF. In nucleotides, the CDR3 is TGTGCCACCAGCAGAGTGCCGGGGGGGATCACAGATACGCAGTATTTT.